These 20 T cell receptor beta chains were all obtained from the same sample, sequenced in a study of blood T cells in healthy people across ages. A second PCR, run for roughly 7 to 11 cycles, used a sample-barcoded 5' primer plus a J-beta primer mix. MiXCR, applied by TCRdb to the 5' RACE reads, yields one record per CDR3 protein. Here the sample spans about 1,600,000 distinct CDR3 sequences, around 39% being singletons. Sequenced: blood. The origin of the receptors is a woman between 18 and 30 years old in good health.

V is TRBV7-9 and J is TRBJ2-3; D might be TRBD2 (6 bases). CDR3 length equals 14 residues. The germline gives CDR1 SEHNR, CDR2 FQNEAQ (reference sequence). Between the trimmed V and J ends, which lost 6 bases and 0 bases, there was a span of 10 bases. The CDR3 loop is CASRSGQSTDTQYF. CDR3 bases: TGTGCCAGCAGGAGCGGGCAGAGCACAGATACGCAGTATTTT.

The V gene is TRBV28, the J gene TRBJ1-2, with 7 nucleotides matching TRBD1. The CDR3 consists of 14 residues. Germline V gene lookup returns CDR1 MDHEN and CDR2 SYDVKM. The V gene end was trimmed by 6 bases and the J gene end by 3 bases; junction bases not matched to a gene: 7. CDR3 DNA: TGTGCCAGCAGATCGACAGGGCAGGACTATGGCTACACCTTC. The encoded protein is CASRSTGQDYGYTF.

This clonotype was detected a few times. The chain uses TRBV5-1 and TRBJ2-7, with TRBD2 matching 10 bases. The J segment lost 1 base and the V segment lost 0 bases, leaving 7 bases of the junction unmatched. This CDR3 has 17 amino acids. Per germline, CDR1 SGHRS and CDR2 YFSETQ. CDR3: CASSLGGTSGTSYEQYF. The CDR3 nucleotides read TGCGCCAGCAGCTTGGGGGGCACTAGCGGGACGTCCTACGAGCAGTACTTC.

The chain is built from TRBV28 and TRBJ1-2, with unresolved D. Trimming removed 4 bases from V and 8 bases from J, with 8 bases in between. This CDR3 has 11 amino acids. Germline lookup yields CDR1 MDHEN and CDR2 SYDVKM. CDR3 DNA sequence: TGTGCCAGCAGTTCCTTAAACGGCTACACCTTC. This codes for CASSSLNGYTF.

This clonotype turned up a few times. CDR3 in amino acids: CATTGGLSSGANVLTF. The DNA for the CDR3 is TGTGCCACCACAGGGGGCTTAAGCTCTGGGGCCAACGTCCTGACTTTC. The chain couples TRBV10-3 to TRBJ2-6, with 9 nucleotides matching TRBD1. Germline V gives CDR1 ENHRY, CDR2 SYGVKD. The V and J ends lost 10 bases and 0 bases, in that order; junction bases with no gene match: 7. The length of the CDR3 is 16 residues.

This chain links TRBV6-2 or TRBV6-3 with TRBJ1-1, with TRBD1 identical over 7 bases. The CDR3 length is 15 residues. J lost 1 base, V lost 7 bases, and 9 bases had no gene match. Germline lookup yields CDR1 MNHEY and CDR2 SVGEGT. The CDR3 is CASILRGQTNTEAFF. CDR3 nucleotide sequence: TGTGCCAGCATACTAAGGGGACAGACGAACACTGAAGCTTTCTTT.

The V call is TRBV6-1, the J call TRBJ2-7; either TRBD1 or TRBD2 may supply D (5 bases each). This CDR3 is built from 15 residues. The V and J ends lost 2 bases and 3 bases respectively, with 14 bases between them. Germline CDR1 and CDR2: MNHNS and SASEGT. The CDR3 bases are TGTGCCAGCAGTGAACTTCCAGGGACCTACTACGAGCAGTACTTC. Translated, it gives CASSELPGTYYEQYF.

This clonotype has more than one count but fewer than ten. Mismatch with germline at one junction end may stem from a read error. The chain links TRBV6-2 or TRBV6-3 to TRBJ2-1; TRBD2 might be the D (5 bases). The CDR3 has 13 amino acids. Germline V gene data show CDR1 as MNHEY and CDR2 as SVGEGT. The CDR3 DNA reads TGTGCCAGCAGGCGGACTTCCTCCAATGAGCAGTTCTTC. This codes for CASRRTSSNEQFF.

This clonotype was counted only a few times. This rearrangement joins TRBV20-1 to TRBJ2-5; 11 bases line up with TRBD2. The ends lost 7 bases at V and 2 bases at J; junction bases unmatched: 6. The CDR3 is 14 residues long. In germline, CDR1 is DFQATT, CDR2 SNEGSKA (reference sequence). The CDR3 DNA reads TGCAGTGGGAAGGGACTAGCGGCTCAAGAGACCCAGTACTTC. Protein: CSGKGLAAQETQYF.

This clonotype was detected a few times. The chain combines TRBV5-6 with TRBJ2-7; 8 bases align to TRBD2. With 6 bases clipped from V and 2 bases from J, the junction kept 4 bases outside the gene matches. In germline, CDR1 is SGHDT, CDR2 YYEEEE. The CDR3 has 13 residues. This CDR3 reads CASTRGAAYEQYF. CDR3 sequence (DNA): TGTGCCAGCACGCGGGGGGCCGCCTACGAGCAGTACTTC. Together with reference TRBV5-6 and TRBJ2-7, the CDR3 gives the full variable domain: DAGVTQSPTHLIKTRGQQVTLRCSPKSGHDTVSWYQQALGQGPQFIFQYYEEEERQRGNFPDRFSGHQFPNYSSELNVNALLLGDSALYLCASTRGAAYEQYFGPGTRLTVT.

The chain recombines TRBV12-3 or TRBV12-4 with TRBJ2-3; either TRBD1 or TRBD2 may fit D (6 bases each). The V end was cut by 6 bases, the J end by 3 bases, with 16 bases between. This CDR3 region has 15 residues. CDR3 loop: CASSLGGLMTDTQYF. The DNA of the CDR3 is TGTGCCAGCAGCCTAGGGGGGCTAATGACAGATACGCAGTATTTT.

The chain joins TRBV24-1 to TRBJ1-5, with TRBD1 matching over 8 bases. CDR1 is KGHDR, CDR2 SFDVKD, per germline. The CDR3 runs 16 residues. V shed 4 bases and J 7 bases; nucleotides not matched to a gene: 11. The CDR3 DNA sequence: TGTGCCACCAGTGACCCGGACAGGGTGAGGTGCCAGCCCCAGCATTTT. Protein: CATSDPDRVRCQPQHF.

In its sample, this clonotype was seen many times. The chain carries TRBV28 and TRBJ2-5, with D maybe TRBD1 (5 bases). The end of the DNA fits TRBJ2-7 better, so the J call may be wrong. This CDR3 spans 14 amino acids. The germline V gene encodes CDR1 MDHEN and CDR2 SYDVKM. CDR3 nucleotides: TGTGCCAGCAGTTTAGGCAGGGTGGTTCTCGAGCAGTACTTC. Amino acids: CASSLGRVVLEQYF.

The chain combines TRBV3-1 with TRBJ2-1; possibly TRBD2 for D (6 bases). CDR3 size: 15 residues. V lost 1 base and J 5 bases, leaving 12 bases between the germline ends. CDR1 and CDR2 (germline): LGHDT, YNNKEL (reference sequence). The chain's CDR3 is CASSQAFGSDNEQFF. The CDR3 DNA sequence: TGTGCCAGCAGCCAAGCATTCGGGAGCGACAATGAGCAGTTCTTC.

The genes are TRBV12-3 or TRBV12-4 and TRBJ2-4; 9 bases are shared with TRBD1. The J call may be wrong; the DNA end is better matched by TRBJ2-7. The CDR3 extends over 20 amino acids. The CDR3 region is CASSRWGAVNRDRESGEQYF. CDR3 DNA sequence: TGTGCCAGCAGCCGCTGGGGTGCCGTGAACCGGGACAGGGAATCGGGCGAGCAGTACTTC.

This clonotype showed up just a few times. The CDR3 sequence is CASSPRDSPDIQYF. CDR3 sequence (DNA): TGTGCCAGCTCACCGAGGGACTCGCCGGACATTCAGTACTTC. The chain recombines TRBV18 with TRBJ2-4; maybe TRBD2 (6 bases). This CDR3 has 14 residues. Germline assignment: CDR1 KGHSH and CDR2 LQKENI. Trimming removed 3 bases at V and 8 bases at J, with 14 bases between.

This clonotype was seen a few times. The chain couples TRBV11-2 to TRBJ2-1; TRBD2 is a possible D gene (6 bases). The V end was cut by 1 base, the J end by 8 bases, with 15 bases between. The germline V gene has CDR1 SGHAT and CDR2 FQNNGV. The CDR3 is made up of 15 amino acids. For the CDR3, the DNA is TGTGCCAGCAGCTTAGCGGGAGTTGAAACACATGAGCAGTTCTTC. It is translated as CASSLAGVETHEQFF.

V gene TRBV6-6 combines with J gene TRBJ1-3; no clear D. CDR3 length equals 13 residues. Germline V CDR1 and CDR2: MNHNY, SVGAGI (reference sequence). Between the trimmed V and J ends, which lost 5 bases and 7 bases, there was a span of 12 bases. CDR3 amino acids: CASSDVAMNTIYF. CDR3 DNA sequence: TGTGCCAGCAGTGACGTCGCGATGAACACCATATATTTT.

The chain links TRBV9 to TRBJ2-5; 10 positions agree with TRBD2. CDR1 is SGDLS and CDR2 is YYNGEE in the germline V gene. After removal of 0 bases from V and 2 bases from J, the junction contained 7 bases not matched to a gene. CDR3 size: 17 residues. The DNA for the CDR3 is TGTGCCAGCAGCGTAGGCGGACTAGCGGCGAAACAAGAGACCCAGTACTTC. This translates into CASSVGGLAAKQETQYF.

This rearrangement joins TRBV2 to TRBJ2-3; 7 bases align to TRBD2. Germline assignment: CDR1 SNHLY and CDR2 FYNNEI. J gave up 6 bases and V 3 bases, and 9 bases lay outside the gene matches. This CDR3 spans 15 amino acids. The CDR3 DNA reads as TGTGCCAGCAGTGACAGGGAGGGCATCGGGGATACGCAGTATTTT. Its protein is CASSDREGIGDTQYF.